The 13 T cell receptor beta chains listed next were all sequenced from one sample in a study of T-cell memory formation after mild COVID-19. Using its own MiXCR run on the 5' RACE reads, TCRdb lists one record per CDR3 protein. Here the sample spans about 240,000 distinct CDR3 sequences, more than 8% being singletons. Sequencing was performed on PBMCs or a T cell subset sorted from them (not recorded which). These receptors all stem from a man younger than 30 who had mild COVID-19 (a few samples of this study predate the infection). Cell type and time point are not known.

This clonotype has more than one count but fewer than ten. The genes are TRBV5-5 and TRBJ2-2; 8 bases match TRBD1. J lost 5 bases, V lost 6 bases, and 6 bases had no gene match. Germline V gene data show CDR1 as SGHKS and CDR2 as YYEKEE (reference sequence). This CDR3 contains 14 residues. Here the CDR3 reads CASIPGQGTGELFF. The DNA for the CDR3 is TGTGCCAGCATCCCCGGACAGGGTACCGGGGAGCTGTTTTTT.

The chain is built from TRBV11-2 and TRBJ2-3; 10 bases align to TRBD2. Unmatched junction bases numbered 4, after V lost 3 bases and J lost 4 bases. Germline-derived CDR1 and CDR2 are SGHAT and FQNNGV. This CDR3 spans 15 amino acids. CDR3 protein: CASSLEAGGPDTQYF. For the CDR3, the DNA is TGTGCCAGCAGCTTGGAAGCGGGGGGGCCAGATACGCAGTATTTT.

The V and J genes are TRBV4-3 and TRBJ2-7; the match to TRBD1 covers 9 bases. The CDR3 covers 14 residues. V trimming: 6 bases; J trimming: 6 bases; junction bases outside the gene matches: 9. Germline assignment: CDR1 LGHNA and CDR2 YSLEER. The CDR3 DNA is TGCGCCAGCAGGCTGCCGACAGGGGGTCGCGAGCAGTACGTC. The encoded protein is CASRLPTGGREQYV.

The chain recombines TRBV28 with TRBJ2-5; D might be TRBD1 (6 bases). The ends were cut back, 1 base at V and 3 bases at J, with 21 bases in the middle. Looked up from germline, CDR1 is MDHEN and CDR2 is SYDVKM. This CDR3 has 18 residues. For the CDR3, the DNA is TGTGCCAGCAGTTTATTCCTCCAACGACTCAAGGGGGAAGAGACCCAGTACTTC. It translates to CASSLFLQRLKGEETQYF.

The CDR3 is CASSPPTADTQYF. In nucleotides, the CDR3 is TGTGCCAGCAGCCCCCCTACCGCAGATACGCAGTATTTT. V usage is TRBV7-9 and J usage is TRBJ2-3; no firm D call. The CDR3 loop spans 13 amino acids. Trimming took 5 bases from V and 4 from J, leaving 10 bases between them. CDR1 is SEHNR and CDR2 is FQNEAQ in the germline V gene (reference sequence).

There are a few counts of this clonotype. This chain connects TRBV11-2 to TRBJ2-2; no reliable D call. V gave up 0 bases and J gave up 7 bases, with 6 bases separating them. The CDR3 totals 13 residues. Looked up from germline, CDR1 is SGHAT and CDR2 is FQNNGV. This CDR3 reads CASSLEGDGELFF. The CDR3, as DNA: TGTGCCAGCAGCTTAGAGGGTGACGGGGAGCTGTTTTTT.

V usage is TRBV3-1 and J usage is TRBJ2-3; possible D gene TRBD2, 6 bases. The CDR3 length is 16 residues. V lost 5 bases, J lost 2 bases, and 17 bases lay in between. CDR1 and CDR2 (germline): LGHDT, YNNKEL (reference sequence). CDR3 protein: CASSYPGTPTTDTQYF. The CDR3 DNA sequence: TGTGCCAGCAGCTACCCCGGGACTCCAACCACAGATACGCAGTATTTT.

The V call is TRBV28, the J call TRBJ1-1; D possibly corresponds to TRBD1 (5 bases). This CDR3 comprises 14 residues. V lost 6 bases to trimming and J lost 1 base, with 12 bases between them. Per germline, CDR1 MDHEN and CDR2 SYDVKM. DNA for the CDR3: TGTGCCAGCAGAGGCGGGGGGACGAACACTGAAGCTTTCTTT. This encodes CASRGGGTNTEAFF.

This clonotype has more than one count but fewer than ten. The chain is built from TRBV2 and TRBJ1-2; maybe TRBD1 (6 bases). This CDR3 comprises 14 residues. CDR1 is SNHLY, CDR2 FYNNEI, per germline. Trimming shortened V by 1 base and J by 8 bases, and 14 bases separated the two germline ends. CDR3: CASSEDYRVNGYTF. The CDR3, as DNA: TGTGCCAGCAGTGAAGATTACAGGGTCAACGGCTACACCTTC.

This chain uses TRBV10-3 with TRBJ2-2; 15 nucleotides match TRBD2. This CDR3 has 16 amino acids. Germline V gene data show CDR1 as ENHRY and CDR2 as SYGVKD. With V trimmed by 10 bases and J by 4 bases, 7 bases remained unmatched. The CDR3 bases are TGTGCCACTCTTTCGGGACTAGCGGGGGGCACCGGGGAGCTGTTTTTT. It is translated as CATLSGLAGGTGELFF.

The chain couples TRBV11-2 to TRBJ2-5; D is possibly TRBD2 (5 bases). The length of the CDR3 is 17 residues. Germline V gives CDR1 SGHAT, CDR2 FQNNGV. V lost 3 bases, J lost 5 bases, and 22 bases lay in between. The CDR3 sequence: CASSFPPRPISGETQYF. CDR3 sequence (DNA): TGTGCCAGCAGCTTCCCGCCAAGACCCATTTCGGGGGAGACCCAGTACTTC.

This clonotype has a handful of counts. The chain recombines TRBV6-6 with TRBJ2-5; the match to TRBD1 covers 8 bases. CDR3 size: 16 residues. Trimming took 2 bases from V and 5 from J; bases not matched to a gene: 10. In germline, CDR1 is MNHNY, CDR2 SVGAGI (reference sequence). CDR3 amino acids: CASSYRSGGFVETQYF. CDR3 sequence (DNA): TGTGCCAGCAGTTACCGGTCAGGGGGCTTTGTGGAGACCCAGTACTTC.

This clonotype was observed a handful of times. V gene TRBV4-3 combines with J gene TRBJ2-7; a possible D gene is TRBD1 (6 bases). The length of the CDR3 is 16 residues. V was clipped by 0 bases and J by 0 bases, with 12 bases between them. The germline V gene has CDR1 LGHNA and CDR2 YSLEER. The CDR3 nucleotides read TGCGCCAGCAGCCAAGAGGGCAGGGGAGCCTCCTACGAGCAGTACGTC. Amino acid sequence: CASSQEGRGASYEQYV.